This TCR beta chain was identified during a study of lymphopenia after photon versus proton radiotherapy. Study-wide results and limits: Post-nadir TCR diversity decline inversely tracked overall survival among those who died.

Profiling relied on immunoSEQ multiplex PCR, and the TCRdb table lists in-frame clones only, not all of them. The sample lists about 19,000 clones, under 95% occurring once. As concerns this clone: What it recognizes is unknown.

Trimming shortened V by 2 bases and J by 1 base, and 15 bases separated the two germline ends. Per germline, CDR1 SGHVS and CDR2 FNYEAQ. This CDR3 is built from 18 residues. This rearrangement joins TRBV7-6 to TRBJ2-6, with D tentatively TRBD2 (5 bases). The specimen was peripheral blood, collected from a patient treated with photon-based radiotherapy. The origin of this receptor is a man aged 55 to 70 with pancreatic cancer. In nucleotides, the CDR3 is TGTGCCAGCAGCTTATCTTTCTATGGAGGTTCTGGGGCCAACGTCCTGACTTTC. This encodes CASSLSFYGGSGANVLTF. Full variable domain (rest looked up from reference TRBV7-6 and TRBJ2-6): GAGVSQSPRYKVTKRGQDVALRCDPISGHVSLYWYRQALGQGPEFLTYFNYEAQQDKSGLPNDRFSAERPEGSISTLTIQRTEQRDSAMYRCASSLSFYGGSGANVLTFGAGSRLTVL.